The sequence of this T cell receptor beta chain was determined in a study of T-cell memory formation after mild COVID-19. Whole-study findings and limits: For contracting clones, CD4+ ones sat mainly in CM and EM, CD8+ in EMRA. Among clones peaking at day 37 in the second wave, SARS-CoV-2 specificity remained unconfirmed. The pre-infection memory compartment contained some responding clones, suggesting cross-reactive memory joined.

V gave up 4 bases and J gave up 0 bases, with 6 bases separating them. The CDR3 is 13 residues long. From germline, CDR1 is SGHRS and CDR2 YFSETQ. This clonotype was recorded many times. Its specificity is not known. Amplification by 5'RACE using constant-segment primers produced TCR alpha and TCR beta cDNA libraries that carried sample barcodes and UMIs. TCRdb reprocessed the 5' RACE reads via MiXCR and lists one record per CDR3 protein. The sample lists approximately 450,000 distinct CDR3 sequences, around a sixth occurring once. The sequenced sample was PBMCs or a T cell subset sorted from them (not recorded which). The source of this sequence is an adult woman who had mild COVID-19 (a few samples of this study predate the infection). Cell type and time point are not known. V gene TRBV5-1 combines with J gene TRBJ2-3, with TRBD2 as a possible D gene (5 bases). In DNA, the CDR3 is TGCGCCAGCAGCCCGGGGAGCACAGATACGCAGTATTTT. Protein sequence: CASSPGSTDTQYF. Full variable domain (missing parts from reference TRBV5-1 and TRBJ2-3): KAGVTQTPRYLIKTRGQQVTLSCSPISGHRSVSWYQQTPGQGLQFLFEYFSETQRNKGNFPGRFSGRQFSNSRSEMNVSTLELGDSALYLCASSPGSTDTQYFGPGTRLTVL.